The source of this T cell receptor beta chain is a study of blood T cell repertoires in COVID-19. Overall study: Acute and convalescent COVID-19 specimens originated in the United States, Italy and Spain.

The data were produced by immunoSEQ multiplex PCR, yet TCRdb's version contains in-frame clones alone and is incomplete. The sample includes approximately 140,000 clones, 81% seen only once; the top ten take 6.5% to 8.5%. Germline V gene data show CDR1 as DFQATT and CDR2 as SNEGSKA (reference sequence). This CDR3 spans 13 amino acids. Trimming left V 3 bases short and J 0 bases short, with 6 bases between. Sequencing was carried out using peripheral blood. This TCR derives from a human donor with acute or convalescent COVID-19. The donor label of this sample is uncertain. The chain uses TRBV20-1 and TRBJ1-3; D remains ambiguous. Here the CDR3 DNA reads TGCAGTGCTAGTCCCCTCTCTGGAAACACCATATATTTT. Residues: CSASPLSGNTIYF.